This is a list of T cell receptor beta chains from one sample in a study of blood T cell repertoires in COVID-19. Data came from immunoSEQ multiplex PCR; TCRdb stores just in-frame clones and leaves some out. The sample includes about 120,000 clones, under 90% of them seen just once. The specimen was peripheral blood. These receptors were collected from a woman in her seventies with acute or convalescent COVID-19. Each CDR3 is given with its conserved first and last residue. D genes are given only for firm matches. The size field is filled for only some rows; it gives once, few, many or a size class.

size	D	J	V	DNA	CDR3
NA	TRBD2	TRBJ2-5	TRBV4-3	TGCGCCAGCAGCCAAGATCCCCTAGCGGGGAAAGAGACCCAGTACTTC	CASSQDPLAGKETQYF
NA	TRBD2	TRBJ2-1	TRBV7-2	TGTGCCAGCAGCTCAACTAGCGGGGGGACCTACAATGAGCAGTTCTTC	CASSSTSGGTYNEQFF
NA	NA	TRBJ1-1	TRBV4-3	TGCGCCAGCAGCCAAGTCCTCGGGCGGCCGCGGGCTGAAGCTTTCTTT	CASSQVLGRPRAEAFF
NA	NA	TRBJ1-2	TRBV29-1	TGCAGCGTTGGGGGGGTGTCAGTAGGAAACTATGGCTACACCTTC	CSVGGVSVGNYGYTF
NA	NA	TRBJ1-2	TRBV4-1	TGCGCCAGCAGCCTTAACCTAGGACAGTATGGCTACACCTTC	CASSLNLGQYGYTF
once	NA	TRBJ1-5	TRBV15	TGTGCCACCAAGGAGGGGCTAATGGGCAATCAGCCCCAGCATTTT	CATKEGLMGNQPQHF
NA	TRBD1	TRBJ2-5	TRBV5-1	TGCGCCAGCAGCTTGGTGGGACAGGTGAGGGAGACCCAGTACTTC	CASSLVGQVRETQYF
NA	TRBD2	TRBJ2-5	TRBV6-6	TGTGCCAGCAGATCACAGACTAGCGCTCTAGAGACCCAGTACTTC	CASRSQTSALETQYF
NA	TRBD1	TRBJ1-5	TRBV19	TGTGCCAGTAGTAAAGGACAGGGGGCGGGCAATCAGCCCCAGCATTTT	CASSKGQGAGNQPQHF
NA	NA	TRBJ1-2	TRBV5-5	TGTGCCAGCAGCTTGGGACACGTAAACTATGGCTACACCTTC	CASSLGHVNYGYTF
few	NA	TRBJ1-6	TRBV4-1	TGCGCCAGCAGCCAAGATCGAGCGGTTTCACCCCTCCACTTT	CASSQDRAVSPLHF
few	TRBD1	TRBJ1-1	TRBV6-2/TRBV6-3	TGTGCCAGCAGCCCCGGGTTGACAGGGCAAAACACTGAAGCTTTCTTT	CASSPGLTGQNTEAFF